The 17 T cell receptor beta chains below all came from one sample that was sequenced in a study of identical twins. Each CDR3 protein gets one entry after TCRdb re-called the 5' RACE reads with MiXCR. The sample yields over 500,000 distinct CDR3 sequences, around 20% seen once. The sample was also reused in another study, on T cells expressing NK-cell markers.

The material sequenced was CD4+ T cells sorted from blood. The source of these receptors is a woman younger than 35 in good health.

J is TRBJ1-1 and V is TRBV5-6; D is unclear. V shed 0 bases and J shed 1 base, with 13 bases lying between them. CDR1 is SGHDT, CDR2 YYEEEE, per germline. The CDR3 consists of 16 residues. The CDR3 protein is CASSLDKGLANTEAFF. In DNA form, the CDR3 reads TGTGCCAGCAGCTTGGATAAGGGTCTAGCGAACACTGAAGCTTTCTTT.

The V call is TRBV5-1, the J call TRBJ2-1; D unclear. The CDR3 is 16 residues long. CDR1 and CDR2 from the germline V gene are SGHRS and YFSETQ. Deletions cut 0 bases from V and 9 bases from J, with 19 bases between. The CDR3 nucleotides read TGCGCCAGCAGCTTGGCCGGTCGTCTACCCTCAAGTGAGCAGTTCTTC. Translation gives CASSLAGRLPSSEQFF.

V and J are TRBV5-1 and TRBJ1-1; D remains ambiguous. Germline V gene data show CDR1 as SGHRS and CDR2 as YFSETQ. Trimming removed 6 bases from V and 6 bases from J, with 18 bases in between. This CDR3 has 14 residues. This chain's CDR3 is CASTSGEGGAEAFF. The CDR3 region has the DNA TGCGCCAGCACCAGTGGGGAGGGAGGCGCTGAAGCTTTCTTT.

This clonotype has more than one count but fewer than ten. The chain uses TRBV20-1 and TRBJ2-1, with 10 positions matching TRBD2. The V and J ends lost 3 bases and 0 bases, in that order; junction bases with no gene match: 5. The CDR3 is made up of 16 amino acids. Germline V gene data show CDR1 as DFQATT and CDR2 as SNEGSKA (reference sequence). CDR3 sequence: CSARMGLAHSYNEQFF. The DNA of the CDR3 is TGCAGTGCTAGGATGGGACTAGCGCACTCCTACAATGAGCAGTTCTTC.

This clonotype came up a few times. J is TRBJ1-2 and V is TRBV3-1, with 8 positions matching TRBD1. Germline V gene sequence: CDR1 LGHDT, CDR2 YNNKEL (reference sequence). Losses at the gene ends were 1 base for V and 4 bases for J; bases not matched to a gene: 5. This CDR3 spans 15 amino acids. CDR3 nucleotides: TGTGCCAGCAGCCAAGTGGCAGGGGGCAGCTATGGCTACACCTTC. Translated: CASSQVAGGSYGYTF.

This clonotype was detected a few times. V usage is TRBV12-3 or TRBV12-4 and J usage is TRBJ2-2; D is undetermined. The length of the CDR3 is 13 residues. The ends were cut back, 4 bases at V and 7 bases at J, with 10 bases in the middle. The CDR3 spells CASSSTVSGELFF. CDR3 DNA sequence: TGTGCCAGCAGTTCAACCGTTAGCGGGGAGCTGTTTTTT.

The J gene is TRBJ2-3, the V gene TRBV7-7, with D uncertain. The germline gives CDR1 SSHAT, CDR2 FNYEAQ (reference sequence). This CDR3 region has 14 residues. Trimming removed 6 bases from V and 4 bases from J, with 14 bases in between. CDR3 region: CASSLGVRADTQYF. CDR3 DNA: TGTGCCAGCAGTCTTGGGGTACGCGCAGATACGCAGTATTTT. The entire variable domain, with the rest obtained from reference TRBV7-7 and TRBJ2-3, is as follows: GAGVSQSPRYKVTKRGQDVTLRCDPISSHATLYWYQQALGQGPEFLTYFNYEAQPDKSGLPSDRFSAERPEGSISTLTIQRTEQRDSAMYRCASSLGVRADTQYFGPGTRLTVL.

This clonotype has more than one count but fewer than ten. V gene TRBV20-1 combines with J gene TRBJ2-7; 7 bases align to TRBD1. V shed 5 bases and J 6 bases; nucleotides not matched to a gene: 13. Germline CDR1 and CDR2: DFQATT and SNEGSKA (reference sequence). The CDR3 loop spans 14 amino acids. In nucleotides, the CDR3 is TGCAGTGCTTCGAGGGGGACAGCAGGGAGCGAGCAGTACTTC. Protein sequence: CSASRGTAGSEQYF.

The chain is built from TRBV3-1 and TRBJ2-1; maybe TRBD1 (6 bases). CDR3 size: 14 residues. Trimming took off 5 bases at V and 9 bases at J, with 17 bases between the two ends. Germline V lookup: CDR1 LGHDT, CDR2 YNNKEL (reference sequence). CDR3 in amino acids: CASSAPDRSGEQFF. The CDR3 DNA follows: TGTGCCAGCAGCGCACCCGACAGGTCTGGTGAGCAGTTCTTC.

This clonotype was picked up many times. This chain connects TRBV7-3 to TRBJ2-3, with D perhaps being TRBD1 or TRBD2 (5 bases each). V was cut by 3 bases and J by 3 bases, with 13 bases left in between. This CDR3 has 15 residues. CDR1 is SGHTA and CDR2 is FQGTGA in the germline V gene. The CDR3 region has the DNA TGTGCCAGCAGCTTGTCCGGGACGGGAACAGATACGCAGTATTTT. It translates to CASSLSGTGTDTQYF.

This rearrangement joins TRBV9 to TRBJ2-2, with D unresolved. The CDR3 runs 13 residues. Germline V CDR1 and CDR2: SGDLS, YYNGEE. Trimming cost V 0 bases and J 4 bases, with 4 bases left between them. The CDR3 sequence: CASSVDPTGELFF. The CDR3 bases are TGTGCCAGCAGCGTAGACCCCACCGGGGAGCTGTTTTTT.

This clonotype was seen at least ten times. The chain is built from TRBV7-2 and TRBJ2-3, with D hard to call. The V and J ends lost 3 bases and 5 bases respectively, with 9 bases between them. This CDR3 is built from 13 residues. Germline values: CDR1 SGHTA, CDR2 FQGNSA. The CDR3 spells CASSFGRQDTQYF. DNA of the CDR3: TGTGCCAGCAGCTTTGGCCGCCAAGATACGCAGTATTTT.

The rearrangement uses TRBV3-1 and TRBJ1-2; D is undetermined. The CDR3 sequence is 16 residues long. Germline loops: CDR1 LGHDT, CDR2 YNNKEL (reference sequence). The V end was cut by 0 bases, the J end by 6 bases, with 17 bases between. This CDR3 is CASSQDLRLKLHGYTF. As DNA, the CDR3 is TGTGCCAGCAGCCAAGATCTAAGGCTAAAGCTCCATGGCTACACCTTC.

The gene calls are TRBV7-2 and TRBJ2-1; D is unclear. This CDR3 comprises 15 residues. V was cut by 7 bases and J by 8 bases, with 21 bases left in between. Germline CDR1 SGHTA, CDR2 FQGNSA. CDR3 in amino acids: CASTFLAFSMYEQFF. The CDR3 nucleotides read TGTGCCAGCACCTTCCTTGCGTTTTCGATGTATGAGCAGTTCTTC.

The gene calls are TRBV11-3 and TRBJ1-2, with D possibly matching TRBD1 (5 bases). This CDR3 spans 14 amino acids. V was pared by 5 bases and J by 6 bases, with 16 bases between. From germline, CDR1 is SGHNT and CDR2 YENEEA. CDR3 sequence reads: CASSKEAGTHGYTF. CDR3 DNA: TGTGCCAGCAGCAAAGAGGCAGGGACCCATGGCTACACCTTC.

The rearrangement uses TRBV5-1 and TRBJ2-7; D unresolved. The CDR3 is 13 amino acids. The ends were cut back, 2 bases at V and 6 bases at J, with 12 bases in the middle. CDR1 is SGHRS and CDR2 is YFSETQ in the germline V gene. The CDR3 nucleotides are TGCGCCAGCAGCTTCCTGGTCCTCGGCGAGCAGTACTTC. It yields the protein CASSFLVLGEQYF.

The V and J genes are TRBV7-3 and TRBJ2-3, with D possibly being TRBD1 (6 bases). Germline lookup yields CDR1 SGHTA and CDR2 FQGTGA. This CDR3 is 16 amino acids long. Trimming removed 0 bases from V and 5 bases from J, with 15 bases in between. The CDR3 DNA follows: TGTGCCAGCAGCTTAACCCGAGGAGGCAGGGGAGATACGCAGTATTTT. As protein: CASSLTRGGRGDTQYF.